This T cell receptor (beta chain) was sequenced in a study of cytomegalovirus exposure and HLA in healthy donors. Germline CDR1 is MNHEY and CDR2 is SVGAGI. V was pared by 8 bases and J by 0 bases, with 17 bases between. There are 15 residues in the CDR3. Notes on the study in general: Some public TCRs appeared in many individuals, while most sequences were rare. It was shown in a later analysis that HLA-associated TCR beta chains were more clonally expanded than other, equally common chains.

In regard to this clone: Its specificity is not known.

Vbeta (60) and Jbeta (13) primers were used in the PCR. Clones were read by immunoSEQ multiplex PCR, and TCRdb kept only the in-frame ones, dropping some. The data hold approximately 110,000 clones, with 74% observed a single time. Sequencing was done on a sample of PBMCs. The source of this sequence is a woman between 45 and 60 years old in good health and CMV-seropositive. This rearrangement joins TRBV6-5 to TRBJ2-7; tentative D call: TRBD1 (6 bases). The CDR3 is CASLPGQRFSYEQYF. In nucleotides, the CDR3 is TGTGCCAGCCTCCCAGGACAGAGGTTCTCCTACGAGCAGTACTTC.